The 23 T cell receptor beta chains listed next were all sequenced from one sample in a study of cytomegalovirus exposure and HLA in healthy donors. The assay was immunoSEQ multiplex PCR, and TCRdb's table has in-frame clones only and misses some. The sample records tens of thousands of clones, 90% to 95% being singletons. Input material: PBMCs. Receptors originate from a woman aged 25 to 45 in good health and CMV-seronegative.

The CDR3 DNA reads as TGTGCCAGCAGTTGGGACAGGGATAATTCACCCCTCCACTTT. Protein: CASSWDRDNSPLHF. The rearrangement uses TRBV27 and TRBJ1-6, with 9 bases that match TRBD1. V lost 4 bases and J lost 5; bases outside the gene matches: 0. The CDR3 spans 14 residues. Germline loops: CDR1 MNHEY, CDR2 SMNVEV (reference sequence).

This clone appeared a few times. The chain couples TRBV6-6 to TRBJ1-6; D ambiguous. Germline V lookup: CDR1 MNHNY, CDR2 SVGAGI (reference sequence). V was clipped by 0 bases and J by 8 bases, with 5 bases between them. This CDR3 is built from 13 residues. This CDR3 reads CASSYSSYSPLHF. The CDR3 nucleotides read TGTGCCAGCAGTTACTCGTCATATTCACCCCTCCACTTT.

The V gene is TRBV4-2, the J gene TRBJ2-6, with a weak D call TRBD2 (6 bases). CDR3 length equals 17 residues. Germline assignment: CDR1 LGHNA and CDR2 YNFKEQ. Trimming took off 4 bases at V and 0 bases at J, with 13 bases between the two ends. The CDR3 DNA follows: TGTGCCAGCAGCCTCGGGACTTCATTCTCTGGGGCCAACGTCCTGACTTTC. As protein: CASSLGTSFSGANVLTF.

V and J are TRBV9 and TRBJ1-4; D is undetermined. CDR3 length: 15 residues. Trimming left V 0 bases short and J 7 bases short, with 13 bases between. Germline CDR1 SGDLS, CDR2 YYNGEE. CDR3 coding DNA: TGTGCCAGCAGCGTAGGTGAGGGTCTGGGTGAAAAACTGTTTTTT. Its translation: CASSVGEGLGEKLFF.

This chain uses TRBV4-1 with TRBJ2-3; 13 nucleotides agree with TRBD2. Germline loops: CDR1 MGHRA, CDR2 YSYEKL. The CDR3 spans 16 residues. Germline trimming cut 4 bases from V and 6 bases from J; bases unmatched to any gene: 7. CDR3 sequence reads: CASSPGLAGARDTQYF. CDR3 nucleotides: TGCGCCAGCAGCCCCGGACTAGCGGGGGCGCGGGATACGCAGTATTTT.

The DNA of the CDR3 is TGTGCCAGCCTCCCGGGACAGGGGTCCTACGAGCAGTACTTC. Translating gives CASLPGQGSYEQYF. The J gene is TRBJ2-7, the V gene TRBV2; 10 nucleotides agree with TRBD1. The CDR3 runs 14 residues. After removal of 8 bases from V and 1 base from J, the junction contained 5 bases not matched to a gene. CDR1 and CDR2 from the germline V gene are SNHLY and FYNNEI.

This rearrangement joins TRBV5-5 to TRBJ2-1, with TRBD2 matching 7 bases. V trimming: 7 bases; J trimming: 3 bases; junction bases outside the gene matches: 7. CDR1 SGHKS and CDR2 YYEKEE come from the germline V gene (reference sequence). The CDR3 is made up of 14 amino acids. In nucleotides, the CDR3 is TGTGCCAGCCGCGGCGGGAGCGACTACAATGAGCAGTTCTTC. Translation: CASRGGSDYNEQFF.

CDR3 DNA sequence: TGTGCCAGCATCGGGAGCCTTACAGATACGCAGTATTTT. This gives the protein CASIGSLTDTQYF. This rearrangement joins TRBV6-1 to TRBJ2-3; TRBD2 might be the D (6 bases). The ends were cut back, 7 bases at V and 3 bases at J, with 11 bases in the middle. The germline V gene has CDR1 MNHNS and CDR2 SASEGT. The CDR3 totals 13 residues.

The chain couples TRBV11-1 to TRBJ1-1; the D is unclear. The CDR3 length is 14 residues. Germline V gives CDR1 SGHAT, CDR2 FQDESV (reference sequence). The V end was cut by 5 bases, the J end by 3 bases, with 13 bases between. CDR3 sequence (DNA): TGTGCCAGCAGCCCCTATAGCTTGGACACTGAAGCTTTCTTT. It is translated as CASSPYSLDTEAFF.

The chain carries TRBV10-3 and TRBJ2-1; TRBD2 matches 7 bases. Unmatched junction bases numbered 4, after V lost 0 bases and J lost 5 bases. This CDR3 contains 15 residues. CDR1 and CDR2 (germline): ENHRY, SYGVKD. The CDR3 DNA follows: TGTGCCATCAGTGAGTCGACGCTAGCGGACAATGAGCAGTTCTTC. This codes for CAISESTLADNEQFF.

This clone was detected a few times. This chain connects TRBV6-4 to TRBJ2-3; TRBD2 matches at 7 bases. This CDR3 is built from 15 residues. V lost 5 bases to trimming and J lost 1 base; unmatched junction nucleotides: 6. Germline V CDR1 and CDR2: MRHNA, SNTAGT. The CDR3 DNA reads TGTGCCAGCAGTCCGACTAGCAGGGGCACAGATACGCAGTATTTT. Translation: CASSPTSRGTDTQYF.

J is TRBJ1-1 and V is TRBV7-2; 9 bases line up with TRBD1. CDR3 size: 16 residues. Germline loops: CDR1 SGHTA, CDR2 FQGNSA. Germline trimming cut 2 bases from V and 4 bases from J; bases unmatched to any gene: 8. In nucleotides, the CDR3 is TGTGCCAGCAGCTTAAGGGAGGACAGGGGAGGCACTGAAGCTTTCTTT. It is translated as CASSLREDRGGTEAFF.

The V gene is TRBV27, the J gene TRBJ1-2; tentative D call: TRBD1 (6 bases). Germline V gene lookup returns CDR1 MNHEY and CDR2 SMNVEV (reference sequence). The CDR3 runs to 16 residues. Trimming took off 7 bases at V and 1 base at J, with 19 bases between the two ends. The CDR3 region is CASTPVWGGGNYGYTF. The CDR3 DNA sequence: TGTGCCAGCACCCCCGTGTGGGGGGGCGGTAACTATGGCTACACCTTC.

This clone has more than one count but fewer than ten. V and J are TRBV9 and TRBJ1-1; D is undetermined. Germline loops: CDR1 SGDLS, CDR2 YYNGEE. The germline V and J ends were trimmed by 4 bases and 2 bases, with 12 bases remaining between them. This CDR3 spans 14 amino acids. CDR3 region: CASSPREINTEAFF. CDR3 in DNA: TGTGCCAGCAGCCCCCGGGAGATAAACACTGAAGCTTTCTTT. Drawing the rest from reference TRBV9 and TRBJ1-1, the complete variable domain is DSGVTQTPKHLITATGQRVTLRCSPRSGDLSVYWYQQSLDQGLQFLIQYYNGEERAKGNILERFSAQQFPDLHSELNLSSLELGDSALYFCASSPREINTEAFFGQGTRLTVV.

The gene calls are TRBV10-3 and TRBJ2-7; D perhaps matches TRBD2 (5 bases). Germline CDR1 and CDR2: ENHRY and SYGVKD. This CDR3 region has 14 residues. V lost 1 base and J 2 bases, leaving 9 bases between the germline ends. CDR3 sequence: CAISELLDAYEQYF. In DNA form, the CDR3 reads TGTGCCATCAGTGAGTTACTAGATGCCTACGAGCAGTACTTC.

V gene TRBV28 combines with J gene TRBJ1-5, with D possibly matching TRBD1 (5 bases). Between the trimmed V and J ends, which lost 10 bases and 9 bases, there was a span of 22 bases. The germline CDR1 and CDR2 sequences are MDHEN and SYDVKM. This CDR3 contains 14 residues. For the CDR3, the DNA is TGTGCCAACGTTAGGCGGGACCCTGGGAGGCCCCAGCATTTT. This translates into CANVRRDPGRPQHF.

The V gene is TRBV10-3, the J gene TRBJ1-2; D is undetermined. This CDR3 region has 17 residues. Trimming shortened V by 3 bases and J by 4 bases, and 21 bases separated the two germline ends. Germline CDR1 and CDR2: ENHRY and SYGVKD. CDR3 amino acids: CAISDVDDGGATYGYTF. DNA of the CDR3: TGTGCCATCAGTGATGTGGATGATGGAGGAGCTACCTATGGCTACACCTTC.

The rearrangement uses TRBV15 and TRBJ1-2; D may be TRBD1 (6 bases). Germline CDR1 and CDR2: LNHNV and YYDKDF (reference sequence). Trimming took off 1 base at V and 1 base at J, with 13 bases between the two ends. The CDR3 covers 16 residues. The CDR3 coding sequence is TGTGCCACCAGCAGAGGGGACAACACCCTTAACTATGGCTACACCTTC. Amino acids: CATSRGDNTLNYGYTF.

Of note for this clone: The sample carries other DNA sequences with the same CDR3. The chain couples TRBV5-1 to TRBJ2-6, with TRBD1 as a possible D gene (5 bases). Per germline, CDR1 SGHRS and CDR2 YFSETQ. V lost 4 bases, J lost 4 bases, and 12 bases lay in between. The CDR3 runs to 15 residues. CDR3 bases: TGCGCCAGCAGCCTGCAGGGTAGCGGGGCCAACGTCCTGACTTTC. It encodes CASSLQGSGANVLTF. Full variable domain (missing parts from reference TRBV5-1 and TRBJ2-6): KAGVTQTPRYLIKTRGQQVTLSCSPISGHRSVSWYQQTPGQGLQFLFEYFSETQRNKGNFPGRFSGRQFSNSRSEMNVSTLELGDSALYLCASSLQGSGANVLTFGAGSRLTVL.

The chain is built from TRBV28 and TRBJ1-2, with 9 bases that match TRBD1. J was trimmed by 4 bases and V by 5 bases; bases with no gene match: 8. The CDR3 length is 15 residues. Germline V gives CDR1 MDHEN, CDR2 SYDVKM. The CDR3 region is CASSGPGQGVYGYTF. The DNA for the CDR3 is TGTGCCAGCAGTGGACCGGGACAGGGCGTCTATGGCTACACCTTC.

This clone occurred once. The CDR3 DNA reads TGTGCCAGCAGCGGAAGGACAAGCTCCTACGAGCAGTACTTC. As protein: CASSGRTSSYEQYF. This chain connects TRBV9 to TRBJ2-7, with D perhaps matching TRBD1 (5 bases). Germline CDR1 SGDLS, CDR2 YYNGEE. The V gene lost 3 bases and the J gene lost 0 bases, with 10 bases spanning the gap. This CDR3 contains 14 residues.

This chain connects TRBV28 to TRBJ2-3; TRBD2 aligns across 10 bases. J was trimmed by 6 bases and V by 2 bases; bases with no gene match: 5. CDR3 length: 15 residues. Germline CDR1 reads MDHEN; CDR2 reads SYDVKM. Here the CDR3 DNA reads TGTGCCAGCAGTTTAACTAGCGGGGCCGACGATACGCAGTATTTT. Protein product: CASSLTSGADDTQYF.

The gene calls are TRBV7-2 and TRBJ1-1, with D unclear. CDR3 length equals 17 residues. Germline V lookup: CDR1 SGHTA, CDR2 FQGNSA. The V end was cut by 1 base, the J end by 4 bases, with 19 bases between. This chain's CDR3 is CASSLEAPGLIGTEAFF. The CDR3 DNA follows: TGTGCCAGCAGCTTAGAGGCCCCGGGTTTAATTGGCACTGAAGCTTTCTTT.